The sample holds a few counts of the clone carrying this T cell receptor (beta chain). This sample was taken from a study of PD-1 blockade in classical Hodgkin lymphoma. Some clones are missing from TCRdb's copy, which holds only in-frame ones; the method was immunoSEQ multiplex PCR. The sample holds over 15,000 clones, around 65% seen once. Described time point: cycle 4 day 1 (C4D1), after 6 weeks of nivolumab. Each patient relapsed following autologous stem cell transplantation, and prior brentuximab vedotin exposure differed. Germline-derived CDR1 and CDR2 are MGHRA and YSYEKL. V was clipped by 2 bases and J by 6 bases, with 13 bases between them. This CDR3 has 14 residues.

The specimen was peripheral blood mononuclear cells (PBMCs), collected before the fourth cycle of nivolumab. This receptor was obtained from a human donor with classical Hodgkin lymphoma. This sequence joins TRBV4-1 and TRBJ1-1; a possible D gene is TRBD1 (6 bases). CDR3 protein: CASSQRPGASEAFF. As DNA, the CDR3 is TGCGCCAGCAGCCAAAGGCCAGGGGCCTCTGAAGCTTTCTTT.